The rows below give T cell receptor beta chains drawn from one sample of a study of blood T cell repertoires in COVID-19. The protocol was immunoSEQ multiplex PCR, while the TCRdb copy is restricted to in-frame clones and leaves out a portion. The table includes 200,000 to 250,000 clones, more than 85% detected once. Sequencing was performed on peripheral blood. The receptor source for this set is a woman between 45 and 65 years old with COVID-19, enrolled during active disease. Both conserved end residues are part of each CDR3. The D gene is left open where the match is weak. A row's size may be missing; if present it is once, few, many or a size class.

d_gene: -; len: 17; abundance: few; j_gene: TRBJ1-6; v_gene: TRBV7-2; CDR3aa: CASSLPLQGEGNSPLHF; CDR3nt: TGTGCCAGCAGCCTCCCTTTACAGGGTGAGGGAAATTCACCCCTCCACTTT
d_gene: -; len: 16; abundance: -; j_gene: TRBJ1-6; v_gene: TRBV15; CDR3aa: CATSRDGVLRDSPLHF; CDR3nt: TGTGCCACCAGCAGAGATGGAGTCCTCCGGGATTCACCCCTCCACTTT
d_gene: -; len: 19; abundance: -; j_gene: TRBJ2-1; v_gene: TRBV27; CDR3aa: CASSLDRLVPISSYNEQFF; CDR3nt: TGTGCCAGCAGTTTGGATAGACTAGTCCCAATCTCCTCCTACAATGAGCAGTTCTTC
d_gene: -; len: 14; abundance: -; j_gene: TRBJ2-1; v_gene: TRBV9; CDR3aa: CASSVAPSRDEQFF; CDR3nt: TGTGCCAGCAGCGTAGCTCCCAGCAGGGATGAGCAGTTCTTC
d_gene: -; len: 14; abundance: -; j_gene: TRBJ1-2; v_gene: TRBV6-5; CDR3aa: CASNLISTDDGYTF; CDR3nt: TGTGCCAGCAATCTTATATCGACTGATGATGGCTACACCTTC
d_gene: TRBD1; len: 16; abundance: -; j_gene: TRBJ1-1; v_gene: TRBV19; CDR3aa: CASSPRTGRGNTEAFF; CDR3nt: TGTGCCAGTAGTCCCCGGACAGGGCGCGGGAACACTGAAGCTTTCTTT
d_gene: TRBD1; len: 14; abundance: -; j_gene: TRBJ2-1; v_gene: TRBV10-2; CDR3aa: CASTRQGNYNEQFF; CDR3nt: TGCGCCAGCACTCGACAGGGAAACTACAATGAGCAGTTCTTC
d_gene: -; len: 14; abundance: few; j_gene: TRBJ2-7; v_gene: TRBV27; CDR3aa: CASSFRRGGYEQYF; CDR3nt: TGTGCCAGCAGTTTCCGTCGAGGGGGCTACGAGCAGTACTTC
d_gene: TRBD1; len: 15; abundance: -; j_gene: TRBJ2-7; v_gene: TRBV29-1; CDR3aa: CSVVSWTGRLGEQYF; CDR3nt: TGCAGCGTTGTTTCATGGACAGGGAGGTTGGGAGAGCAGTACTTC
d_gene: TRBD2; len: 12; abundance: -; j_gene: TRBJ2-1; v_gene: TRBV6-6; CDR3aa: CASSYEETSTFF; CDR3nt: TGTGCCAGCAGTTACGAGGAGACTAGCACGTTCTTC
d_gene: -; len: 14; abundance: -; j_gene: TRBJ1-2; v_gene: TRBV24-1; CDR3aa: CATSDLTTPYGYTF; CDR3nt: TGTGCCACCAGTGATTTGACTACGCCCTATGGCTACACCTTC
d_gene: -; len: 11; abundance: -; j_gene: TRBJ1-2; v_gene: TRBV28; CDR3aa: CASSQKGSATF; CDR3nt: TGTGCCAGCAGTCAGAAGGGGTCAGCCACCTTC
d_gene: TRBD1; len: 16; abundance: -; j_gene: TRBJ1-5; v_gene: TRBV28; CDR3aa: CASSIQGYGSNQPQHF; CDR3nt: TGTGCCAGCAGTATACAGGGGTATGGGAGCAATCAGCCCCAGCATTTT
d_gene: -; len: 14; abundance: -; j_gene: TRBJ1-2; v_gene: TRBV30; CDR3aa: CAWSAIGKADGYTF; CDR3nt: TGTGCCTGGAGCGCAATTGGAAAGGCGGATGGCTACACCTTC
d_gene: -; len: 14; abundance: once; j_gene: TRBJ1-2; v_gene: TRBV27; CDR3aa: CASSLTGLSGGYTF; CDR3nt: TGTGCCAGCAGTCTAACAGGGTTATCAGGAGGCTACACCTTC
d_gene: -; len: 13; abundance: -; j_gene: TRBJ1-5; v_gene: TRBV28; CDR3aa: CASSFPGSSPQHF; CDR3nt: TGTGCCAGCAGTTTTCCGGGATCGTCGCCCCAGCATTTT
d_gene: -; len: 12; abundance: -; j_gene: TRBJ1-6; v_gene: TRBV5-5; CDR3aa: CASSLDGGPLHF; CDR3nt: TGTGCCAGCAGCTTGGACGGAGGACCCCTCCACTTT
d_gene: -; len: 14; abundance: -; j_gene: TRBJ1-1; v_gene: TRBV11-2; CDR3aa: CASSDSGGATEAFF; CDR3nt: TGTGCCAGCAGCGATAGTGGGGGGGCCACTGAAGCTTTCTTT
d_gene: -; len: 14; abundance: -; j_gene: TRBJ1-6; v_gene: TRBV5-1; CDR3aa: CASSLDSMGSPLHF; CDR3nt: TGCGCCAGCAGCTTGGACAGCATGGGTTCACCCCTCCACTTT
d_gene: -; len: 15; abundance: once; j_gene: TRBJ2-3; v_gene: TRBV11-2; CDR3aa: CASSHPGEGTDTQYF; CDR3nt: TGTGCCAGCAGCCATCCGGGGGAAGGCACAGATACGCAGTATTTT
d_gene: -; len: 11; abundance: few; j_gene: TRBJ1-1; v_gene: TRBV4-1; CDR3aa: CASSRGQEAFF; CDR3nt: TGCGCCAGCAGCCGCGGACAGGAAGCTTTCTTT
d_gene: -; len: 11; abundance: -; j_gene: TRBJ1-1; v_gene: TRBV11-2; CDR3aa: CASSLNIEAFF; CDR3nt: TGTGCCAGCAGCTTAAATATAGAAGCTTTCTTT
d_gene: -; len: 15; abundance: -; j_gene: TRBJ2-1; v_gene: TRBV11-3; CDR3aa: CASSLVTLGVVEQFF; CDR3nt: TGTGCCAGCAGCTTAGTTACACTCGGGGTGGTTGAGCAGTTCTTC
d_gene: -; len: 15; abundance: once; j_gene: TRBJ2-3; v_gene: TRBV5-1; CDR3aa: CASSLQTSHTDTQYF; CDR3nt: TGCGCCAGCAGCTTACAGACTAGTCACACAGATACGCAGTATTTT
d_gene: -; len: 11; abundance: -; j_gene: TRBJ1-2; v_gene: TRBV12-3/TRBV12-4; CDR3aa: CASARDYGYTF; CDR3nt: TGTGCCAGCGCGAGGGACTATGGCTACACCTTC
d_gene: TRBD2; len: 16; abundance: once; j_gene: TRBJ2-3; v_gene: TRBV3-1/TRBV3-2; CDR3aa: CASSQQAGVETDTQYF; CDR3nt: TGTGCCAGCAGCCAACAGGCGGGGGTGGAAACAGATACGCAGTATTTT
d_gene: -; len: 13; abundance: few; j_gene: TRBJ2-5; v_gene: TRBV12-3/TRBV12-4; CDR3aa: CASSSSRGQTQYF; CDR3nt: TGTGCCAGCAGTTCTTCCAGGGGACAGACCCAGTACTTC
d_gene: TRBD2; len: 14; abundance: -; j_gene: TRBJ2-3; v_gene: TRBV7-2; CDR3aa: CASSSGLAPDTQYF; CDR3nt: TGTGCCAGCAGCTCAGGACTAGCCCCAGATACGCAGTATTTT